This TCR beta chain is from a study of blood T cell repertoires in COVID-19. Produced via immunoSEQ multiplex PCR; TCRdb's table is partial and in-frame only. Of over 200,000 clones in the sample, over 65% are singletons; the top ten hold 3% to 3.5%. The junction had 6 bases not matched to a gene; V was cut back by 4 bases and J by 6 bases. Germline values: CDR1 SGHDN, CDR2 FVKESK. The CDR3 runs 13 residues. The chain is built from TRBV14 and TRBJ2-7, with 7 bases fitting TRBD1. The TCR was taken from a woman over 75 with acute or convalescent COVID-19. Sequencing input: peripheral blood. The CDR3 DNA reads TGTGCCAGCAGCCCAGGGACAGTGGGCGAGCAGTACTTC. Its translation: CASSPGTVGEQYF. The variable domain in full, completed from reference TRBV14 and TRBJ2-7, reads EAGVTQFPSHSVIEKGQTVTLRCDPISGHDNLYWYRRVMGKEIKFLLHFVKESKQDESGMPNNRFLAERTGGTYSTLKVQPAELEDSGVYFCASSPGTVGEQYFGPGTRLTVT.